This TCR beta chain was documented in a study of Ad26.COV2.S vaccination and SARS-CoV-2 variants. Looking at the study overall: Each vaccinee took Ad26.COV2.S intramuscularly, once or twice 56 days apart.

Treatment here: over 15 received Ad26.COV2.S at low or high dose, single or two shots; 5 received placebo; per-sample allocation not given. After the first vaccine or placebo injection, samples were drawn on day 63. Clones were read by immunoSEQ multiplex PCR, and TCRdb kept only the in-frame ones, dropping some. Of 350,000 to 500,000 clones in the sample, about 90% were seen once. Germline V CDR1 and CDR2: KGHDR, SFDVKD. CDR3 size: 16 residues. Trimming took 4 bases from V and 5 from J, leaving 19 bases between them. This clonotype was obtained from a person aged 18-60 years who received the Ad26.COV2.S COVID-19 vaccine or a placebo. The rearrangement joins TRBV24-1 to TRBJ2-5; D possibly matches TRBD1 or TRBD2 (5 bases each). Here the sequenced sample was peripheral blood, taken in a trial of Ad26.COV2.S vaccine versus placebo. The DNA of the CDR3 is TGTGCCACCAGTGACCCCCCCCCGAGGGGATCGGAGACCCAGTACTTC. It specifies CATSDPPPRGSETQYF.